The 5 T cell receptor beta chains below were found in one sample sequenced in a study of blood T cell repertoires in COVID-19. Measured with immunoSEQ multiplex PCR; TCRdb has only the in-frame clones, and not every one. The table records about 180,000 clones, about 81% of them present only once. Sequenced material: peripheral blood. These TCRs come from a woman aged 80 or over with COVID-19, enrolled during active disease.

The chain uses TRBV5-4 and TRBJ2-6; tentatively, D is TRBD1 (6 bases). V was shortened by 6 bases and J by 0 bases, with 10 bases between the two germline ends. The V gene's germline CDR1 is SGHNT and CDR2 YYREEE (reference sequence). The CDR3 is made up of 15 amino acids. The CDR3: CASTSGDSGANVLTF. In nucleotides, the CDR3 is TGTGCCAGCACCTCAGGGGACTCTGGGGCCAACGTCCTGACTTTC.

The gene calls are TRBV28 and TRBJ1-2; D ambiguous. CDR1 MDHEN and CDR2 SYDVKM come from the germline V gene. V was pared by 5 bases and J by 4 bases, with 17 bases between. The CDR3 loop spans 15 amino acids. CDR3: CASSPLRHSGYGYTF. The CDR3 DNA follows: TGTGCCAGCAGTCCACTCAGACATTCCGGCTATGGCTACACCTTC.

This clone was found once. The V and J genes are TRBV27 and TRBJ1-1, with 7 bases aligning to TRBD1. The V segment lost 6 bases and the J segment 3 bases; nucleotides outside the gene matches: 7. The CDR3 runs 14 residues. The germline V gene encodes CDR1 MNHEY and CDR2 SMNVEV (reference sequence). The CDR3 reads CASRIRGLDTEAFF. Here the CDR3 DNA reads TGTGCCAGCAGGATAAGGGGGCTGGACACTGAAGCTTTCTTT.

The gene calls are TRBV13 and TRBJ1-1, with D perhaps TRBD1 (6 bases). The germline V and J ends were trimmed by 5 bases and 11 bases, with 18 bases remaining between them. The CDR3 covers 13 residues. CDR1 and CDR2 (germline): PRHDT, FYEKMQ (reference sequence). CDR3 sequence: CASSLASGADAFF. CDR3 in DNA: TGTGCCAGCAGCCTCGCATCAGGGGCAGATGCTTTCTTT.

This sequence joins TRBV7-2 and TRBJ2-2; D is possibly TRBD1 (5 bases). The CDR3 covers 16 residues. Germline V gene sequence: CDR1 SGHTA, CDR2 FQGNSA. Trimming took 4 bases from V and 0 from J, leaving 12 bases between them. The CDR3: CASSSGPTANTGELFF. The CDR3 DNA is TGTGCCAGCAGCTCAGGACCGACAGCGAACACCGGGGAGCTGTTTTTT.